This TCR beta chain stems from a study of blood T cell repertoires in COVID-19 (dated by TCRdb to 2019 to 2021). Looking at the study overall: Samples from collaborators originated in the United States, Italy and Spain and spanned both the acute and convalescent phases of COVID-19. The material from the prospective study consisted of cDNA or gDNA derived from T cells, B-cell-depleted T cells, or PBMCs. Deeply sampled blood TCRbeta repertoires from subjects exposed to, actively infected with, or recovered from COVID-19 were included in the dataset. The repertoires were made available in a free public database intended to serve as a resource for research on the immune response to SARS-CoV-2. The samples were drawn from two sources: the first 160 participants of the ongoing ImmuneRACE study, and fewer than 1,500 subjects contributed by 6 global collaborators. Nearly every sample came with metadata listing a de-identified subject ID, COVID-19 status, age in years and sex. Where available, HLA class I and class II types were obtained from metadata supplied by the sample provider rather than from assay-based typing.

A remark on this clone: The antigen it recognizes is unknown. The input lacks base qualities; no much larger clone sits a single base away.

The immunoSEQ Assay, a bias-controlled multiplex PCR, was used to amplify TCRbeta CDR3 regions from genomic DNA. Per the source publication's procedure: Nucleated cell counts per sample were estimated from amplification of reference gene primers within the assay. To quantify the absolute abundance of each unique TCRbeta CDR3 rearrangement, sequence reads were collapsed and filtered. For each sample, productive Simpson clonality was calculated as the square root of Simpson's diversity index across productive rearrangements. Imported from immuneACCESS, the table was reduced by TCRdb to in-frame sequences with V and J called. These copies leave out some clones; in studies compared against another copy, an unresolved V gene accounts for under half, and the cause of the remainder is not known. V and J calls and clone size are given by that table; D and trimming were obtained from the DNA. A total of 150,000 to 200,000 clones appear in this sample, around 85% of them only once. Around 1.2% of the sample is held by the ten biggest clonotypes.

The paper's findings and limits, for the study overall: The amount of clinical and demographic metadata varied by source and participant and was provided uncurated.

Its CDR3 holds 12 amino acids, cysteine through phenylalanine. Only the CDR3 region is kept as DNA, spanning 36 bases read in frame from base 1. V is shortened by 5 bases, J by 1 base, and the region joining them spans 3 bases. A second Seattle source provided samples from volunteer blood donors who had recovered from COVID-19. Collaborating institutions collected whole blood in K2EDTA tubes following their own protocols. For TCRbeta analysis, collaborators shipped samples in one of three forms: frozen whole blood, isolated PBMCs, or DNA extracted from either of those sample types. The receptor chain draws on TRBV12-3 or TRBV12-4 and TRBJ1-5; a confident D gene designation cannot be given. Material: peripheral blood. The clonotype comes from a man aged 60-69 years who had recovered from COVID-19. The CDR3 has the sequence CASSQSNQPQHF. The DNA reads TGTGCCAGCAGTCAGAGCAATCAGCCCCAGCATTTT.